This T cell receptor beta chain was obtained from a study of beta chain features in type 1 diabetes. Study-wide points: In the patient group, naive, central memory and Treg TCRB repertoires seemed more alike than in the healthy donor group.

The entirety of the isolated RNA underwent reverse transcription, so expressed TCRB transcripts were sequenced. The assay was immunoSEQ multiplex PCR, and TCRdb's table has in-frame clones only and misses some. In the table there are around 320,000 clones, 11% to 15% of which are singletons. With respect to this clone: Antigen specificity is unknown.

This CDR3 has 13 amino acids. Germline lookup yields CDR1 SQVTM and CDR2 ANQGSEA. V gave up 5 bases and J gave up 6 bases, with 16 bases separating them. The TCR comes from a man between 25 and 39 years old in good health. The sample consisted of central memory CD4+ T cells from blood. The chain has TRBV29-1 and TRBJ1-2, with a tentative D call TRBD1 (5 bases). CDR3 loop: CSVRALGRDGYTF. The CDR3 DNA follows: TGCAGCGTTAGGGCCCTGGGGCGGGATGGCTACACCTTC.